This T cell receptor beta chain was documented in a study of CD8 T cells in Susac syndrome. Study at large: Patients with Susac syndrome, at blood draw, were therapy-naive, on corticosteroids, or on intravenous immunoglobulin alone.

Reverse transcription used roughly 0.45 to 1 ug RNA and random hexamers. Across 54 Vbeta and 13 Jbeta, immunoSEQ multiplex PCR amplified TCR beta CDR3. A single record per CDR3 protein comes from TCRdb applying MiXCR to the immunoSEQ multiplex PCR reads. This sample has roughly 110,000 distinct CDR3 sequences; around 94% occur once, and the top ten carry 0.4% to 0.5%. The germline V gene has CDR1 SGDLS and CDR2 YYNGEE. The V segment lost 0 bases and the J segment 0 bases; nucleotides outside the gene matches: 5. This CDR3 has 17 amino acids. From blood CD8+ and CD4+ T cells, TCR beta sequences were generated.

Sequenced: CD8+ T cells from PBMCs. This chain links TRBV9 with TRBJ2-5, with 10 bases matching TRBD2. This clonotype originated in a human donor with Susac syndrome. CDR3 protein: CASSVGDSGGHQETQYF. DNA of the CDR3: TGTGCCAGCAGCGTAGGAGATAGCGGGGGGCACCAAGAGACCCAGTACTTC. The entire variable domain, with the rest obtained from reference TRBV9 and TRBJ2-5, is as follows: DSGVTQTPKHLITATGQRVTLRCSPRSGDLSVYWYQQSLDQGLQFLIQYYNGEERAKGNILERFSAQQFPDLHSELNLSSLELGDSALYFCASSVGDSGGHQETQYFGPGTRLLVL.